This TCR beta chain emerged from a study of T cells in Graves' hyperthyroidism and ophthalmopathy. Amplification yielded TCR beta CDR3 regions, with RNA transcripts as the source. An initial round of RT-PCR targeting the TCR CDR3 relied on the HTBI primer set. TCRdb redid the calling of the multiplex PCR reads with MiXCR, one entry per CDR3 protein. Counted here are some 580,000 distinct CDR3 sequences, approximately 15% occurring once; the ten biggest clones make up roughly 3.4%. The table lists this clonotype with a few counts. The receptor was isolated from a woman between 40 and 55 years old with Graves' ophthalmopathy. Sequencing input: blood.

The CDR3 region is CSARTGTGRVNEQFF. CDR3 coding DNA: TGCAGTGCGAGGACCGGGACAGGGAGGGTCAATGAGCAGTTCTTC. The J gene is TRBJ2-1, the V gene TRBV20-1; 9 positions match TRBD1. Germline CDR1 reads DFQATT; CDR2 reads SNEGSKA (reference sequence). The J segment lost 6 bases and the V segment lost 6 bases, leaving 12 bases of the junction unmatched. CDR3 length: 15 amino acids.